These 29 T cell receptor beta chains share one sample of origin, sequenced in a study of T cell responses to AZD1222 COVID-19 vaccine. Clones were sequenced by immunoSEQ multiplex PCR, and TCRdb holds only the in-frame ones, with some missing. The data contain about 110,000 clones, 88% of them singletons. Sample: peripheral blood, taken on day 0 of AZD1222 vaccination. These receptors were taken from an adult in good health.

The chain recombines TRBV24-1 with TRBJ1-2; a possible D gene is TRBD1 (6 bases). Between the trimmed V and J ends, which lost 11 bases and 3 bases, there was a span of 18 bases. The CDR3 extends over 14 amino acids. Germline V gene sequence: CDR1 KGHDR, CDR2 SFDVKD. The CDR3 reads CAIRTAQEDYGYTF. The DNA for the CDR3 is TGTGCCATTAGGACAGCGCAGGAGGACTATGGCTACACCTTC.

V gene TRBV9 combines with J gene TRBJ2-7, with D possibly TRBD1 on 5 matching bases. The germline CDR1 and CDR2 sequences are SGDLS and YYNGEE. This CDR3 region has 17 residues. Trimming took off 0 bases at V and 2 bases at J, with 18 bases between the two ends. The CDR3 DNA reads TGTGCCAGCAGCGTAGGTATTCAACAGGACCGAACCTACGAGCAGTACTTC. Translated, it gives CASSVGIQQDRTYEQYF.

The chain uses TRBV7-9 and TRBJ2-3; no clear D. The V end lost 3 bases, the J end lost 4 bases, and 20 bases lay between the germline ends. The germline V gene has CDR1 SEHNR and CDR2 FQNEAQ (reference sequence). The CDR3 spans 17 residues. The CDR3 sequence: CASSFLGGSGPADTQYF. The CDR3 DNA reads TGTGCCAGCAGCTTTCTTGGCGGCTCGGGCCCCGCAGATACGCAGTATTTT.

This sequence joins TRBV6-5 and TRBJ1-1; D uncertain. The CDR3 runs to 11 residues. Trimming left V 6 bases short and J 6 bases short, with 8 bases between. From germline, CDR1 is MNHEY and CDR2 SVGAGI. The CDR3 loop is CASRREPEAFF. Written as DNA, the CDR3 is TGTGCCAGCAGAAGGGAGCCTGAAGCTTTCTTT.

This chain links TRBV16 with TRBJ1-2, with 8 bases matching TRBD1. Trimming at V came to 5 bases and at J to 2 bases, leaving 4 bases not matched to a gene. The CDR3 totals 14 residues. Germline V gene sequence: CDR1 KGHSY, CDR2 FQNENV. CDR3 nucleotide sequence: TGTGCCAGCAGCAGCGACAGGGGAAACTATGGCTACACCTTC. Protein sequence: CASSSDRGNYGYTF. Full variable domain (missing parts from reference TRBV16 and TRBJ1-2): GEEVAQTPKHLVRGEGQKAKLYCAPIKGHSYVFWYQQVLKNEFKFLISFQNENVFDETGMPKERFSAKCLPNSPCSLEIQATKLEDSAVYFCASSSDRGNYGYTFGSGTRLTVV.

The chain is built from TRBV3-1 (or the pseudogene TRBV3-2) and TRBJ2-2; unclear D gene. The CDR3 has 14 residues. Germline CDR1 LGHDT, CDR2 YNNKEL (reference sequence). V was clipped by 2 bases and J by 4 bases, with 8 bases between them. CDR3 sequence (DNA): TGTGCCAGCAGCCAAAAAGGGATCACCGGGGAGCTGTTTTTT. It specifies CASSQKGITGELFF.

This rearrangement joins TRBV28 to TRBJ1-4, with D hard to call. Trimming removed 6 bases from V and 6 bases from J, with 8 bases in between. The CDR3 has 12 amino acids. Germline V gives CDR1 MDHEN, CDR2 SYDVKM. The CDR3 coding sequence is TGTGCCAGCAGGGGGAGGTATGAAAAACTGTTTTTT. It is translated as CASRGRYEKLFF. The full variable domain, rest sourced from reference TRBV28 and TRBJ1-4, is DVKVTQSSRYLVKRTGEKVFLECVQDMDHENMFWYRQDPGLGLRLIYFSYDVKMKEKGDIPEGYSVSREKKERFSLILESASTNQTSMYLCASRGRYEKLFFGSGTQLSVL.

The chain recombines TRBV10-2 with TRBJ1-5, with no clear D. This CDR3 is 12 amino acids long. V dropped 1 base and J dropped 5 bases, with 3 bases sitting between them. Germline loops: CDR1 WSHSY, CDR2 SAAADI. The DNA of the CDR3 is TGCGCCAGCAGTGAGTTTGATCAGCCCCAGCATTTT. It codes for CASSEFDQPQHF.

CDR3 sequence (DNA): TGTGCCAGCAGCCAAGGTCCGGGACAGGGATATGGCTACACCTTC. Its protein is CASSQGPGQGYGYTF. This sequence joins TRBV3-1 (or the pseudogene TRBV3-2) and TRBJ1-2, with 9 bases identical to TRBD1. With 1 base clipped from V and 5 bases from J, the junction kept 5 bases outside the gene matches. The CDR3 consists of 15 residues. Germline V CDR1 and CDR2: LGHDT, YNNKEL (reference sequence).

V and J are TRBV2 and TRBJ2-2; 8 bases match TRBD1. V gave up 4 bases and J gave up 3 bases; unmatched junction bases: 1. Germline V CDR1 and CDR2: SNHLY, FYNNEI. This CDR3 is built from 14 residues. CDR3 DNA: TGTGCCAGCAGTGGACAGGGGTACACCGGGGAGCTGTTTTTT. It encodes CASSGQGYTGELFF.

This sequence joins TRBV6-5 and TRBJ2-3, with a weak D call TRBD2 (7 bases). Germline CDR1 reads MNHEY; CDR2 reads SVGAGI. The CDR3 extends over 15 amino acids. Trimming left V 5 bases short and J 4 bases short, with 16 bases between. The CDR3: CASSRRGGAPDTQYF. The CDR3 DNA is TGTGCCAGCAGTCGGAGGGGGGGGGCCCCAGATACGCAGTATTTT.

The chain is built from TRBV7-2 and TRBJ2-5; D ambiguous. V lost 5 bases, J lost 5 bases, and 12 bases lay in between. The CDR3 consists of 13 residues. Per the germline V gene, CDR1 is SGHTA and CDR2 is FQGNSA. The CDR3 DNA is TGTGCCAGCAGCGTAGACCGCGCGGAGACCCAGTACTTC. It encodes CASSVDRAETQYF.

V gene TRBV19 combines with J gene TRBJ2-5, with 7 bases fitting TRBD1. The germline V gene encodes CDR1 LNHDA and CDR2 SQIVND (reference sequence). The CDR3 is 13 amino acids. J gave up 5 bases and V 8 bases, and 8 bases lay outside the gene matches. CDR3: CASQTGLGETQYF. The CDR3 DNA is TGTGCCAGTCAGACAGGGCTAGGGGAGACCCAGTACTTC.

The chain employs TRBV10-3 and TRBJ2-1, with 7 bases lining up with TRBD2. CDR1 and CDR2 (germline): ENHRY, SYGVKD. The V and J ends lost 6 bases and 10 bases, in that order; junction bases with no gene match: 6. This CDR3 contains 12 residues. The CDR3, as DNA: TGTGCCATCAGGGGGAGCGGGGTGGAGCAGTTCTTC. Protein sequence: CAIRGSGVEQFF.

To note about this clone: One end of the junction fails to match germline, which may point to a read error. The CDR3 DNA reads TGTGCCAGCAGCTTGGATACTTGGGGGGGACAGTCGGATTTTGCTTTT. Translating gives CASSLDTWGGQSDFAF. The chain couples TRBV5-6 to TRBJ1-4; 7 bases fit TRBD1. The CDR3 extends over 16 amino acids. Germline loops: CDR1 SGHDT, CDR2 YYEEEE.

The genes are TRBV4-2 and TRBJ2-6; TRBD1 is a possible D gene (6 bases). CDR1 LGHNA and CDR2 YNFKEQ come from the germline V gene. The CDR3 runs to 18 residues. V was trimmed by 0 bases and J by 2 bases, leaving 14 bases between them. The CDR3: CASSQDPQGTTGANVLTF. The CDR3 DNA sequence: TGTGCCAGCAGCCAAGATCCACAGGGTACGACTGGGGCCAACGTCCTGACTTTC.

The chain uses TRBV6-1 and TRBJ1-1; D call uncertain. The CDR3 is made up of 14 amino acids. The V end was cut by 2 bases, the J end by 0 bases, with 7 bases between. CDR1 MNHNS and CDR2 SASEGT come from the germline V gene. Here the CDR3 reads CASSEWALNTEAFF. As DNA, the CDR3 is TGTGCCAGCAGTGAATGGGCCTTGAACACTGAAGCTTTCTTT.

This chain connects TRBV10-3 to TRBJ1-1, with TRBD1 matching 8 bases. This CDR3 is 11 amino acids long. Germline assignment: CDR1 ENHRY and CDR2 SYGVKD. Trimming took 9 bases from V and 5 from J; bases not matched to a gene: 2. The CDR3 region has the DNA TGTGCCATTAGGACAGGGACTGAAGCTTTCTTT. Amino acid sequence: CAIRTGTEAFF.

The chain joins TRBV7-3 to TRBJ1-2; D is possibly TRBD1 (5 bases). Germline loops: CDR1 SGHTA, CDR2 FQGTGA. The CDR3 runs 13 residues. Trimming took off 5 bases at V and 3 bases at J, with 10 bases between the two ends. DNA of the CDR3: TGTGCCAGCAGCCTCCAGGGCCACTATGGCTACACCTTC. It specifies CASSLQGHYGYTF.

This clone was detected once. This sequence joins TRBV11-1 and TRBJ2-7; TRBD1 matches 7 bases. The CDR3 loop spans 15 amino acids. The J segment lost 3 bases and the V segment lost 4 bases, leaving 9 bases of the junction unmatched. CDR1 is SGHAT, CDR2 FQDESV, per germline (reference sequence). The CDR3 nucleotides are TGTGCCAGCAGCTACGACAGGGCCCAGATCTACGAGCAGTACTTC. It is translated as CASSYDRAQIYEQYF.

This rearrangement joins TRBV6-8 to TRBJ2-1; D is uncertain. The V end was cut by 5 bases, the J end by 8 bases, with 16 bases between. CDR1 and CDR2 (germline): MNHGY, SAAAGT. This CDR3 has 14 amino acids. The chain's CDR3 is CASSLRTKPHEQFF. The CDR3, as DNA: TGTGCCAGCAGTCTCAGGACGAAACCCCATGAGCAGTTCTTC.

As regards this clone: The germline gene is not matched at one end of the junction; a read error may be the cause. The chain uses TRBV6-1 and TRBJ1-4; 10 bases are a match to TRBD1. CDR1 and CDR2 (germline): MNHNS, SASEGT. CDR3 length: 14 residues. In DNA form, the CDR3 reads TGTGCCAGCCGTGACAGGGGGCGCGATGAAAAACTGTTTTTT. The encoded protein is CASRDRGRDEKLFF.

The chain has TRBV4-1 and TRBJ1-5; D is undetermined. Germline CDR1 is MGHRA and CDR2 is YSYEKL. CDR3 length: 15 residues. The V end was cut by 2 bases, the J end by 0 bases, with 8 bases between. The CDR3: CASSQHQNSNQPQHF. The CDR3, as DNA: TGCGCCAGCAGCCAACACCAGAATAGCAATCAGCCCCAGCATTTT.

The CDR3 reads CASSLSAAAEREQYF. In DNA, the CDR3 is TGCGCCAGCAGCTTGTCCGCCGCCGCCGAGCGCGAGCAGTACTTC. V usage is TRBV5-1 and J usage is TRBJ2-7; no clear D gene. The CDR3 totals 15 residues. V was shortened by 1 base and J by 6 bases, with 17 bases between the two germline ends. The germline V gene encodes CDR1 SGHRS and CDR2 YFSETQ. Filled out from reference TRBV5-1 and TRBJ2-7, the complete variable domain reads KAGVTQTPRYLIKTRGQQVTLSCSPISGHRSVSWYQQTPGQGLQFLFEYFSETQRNKGNFPGRFSGRQFSNSRSEMNVSTLELGDSALYLCASSLSAAAEREQYFGPGTRLTVT.

The count of this clone is one. V gene TRBV7-9 combines with J gene TRBJ1-2; D call uncertain. Per the germline V gene, CDR1 is SEHNR and CDR2 is FQNEAQ (reference sequence). This CDR3 is built from 13 residues. Trimming cost V 1 base and J 6 bases, with 9 bases left between them. CDR3 nucleotide sequence: TGTGCCAGCAGCTTAGTCTCAGTTAATGGCTACACCTTC. Protein product: CASSLVSVNGYTF. Variable domain in full (rest from reference TRBV7-9 and TRBJ1-2): DTGVSQNPRHKITKRGQNVTFRCDPISEHNRLYWYRQTLGQGPEFLTYFQNEAQLEKSRLLSDRFSAERPKGSFSTLEIQRTEQGDSAMYLCASSLVSVNGYTFGSGTRLTVV.

The V call is TRBV6-6, the J call TRBJ2-3, with 15 bases that match TRBD2. Unmatched junction bases numbered 11, after V lost 5 bases and J lost 5 bases. CDR3 length: 18 amino acids. Germline CDR1 and CDR2: MNHNY and SVGAGI (reference sequence). The chain's CDR3 is CASSRTSGGAGFLDTQYF. CDR3 nucleotides: TGTGCCAGCAGTCGGACTAGCGGGGGGGCAGGATTCTTAGATACGCAGTATTTT.

The chain combines TRBV6-5 with TRBJ1-5; no reliable D call. V lost 5 bases to trimming and J lost 0 bases, with 5 bases between them. Germline V gene data show CDR1 as MNHEY and CDR2 as SVGAGI. CDR3 length: 13 amino acids. CDR3 protein: CASSPNSNQPQHF. Here the CDR3 DNA reads TGTGCCAGCAGTCCTAATAGCAATCAGCCCCAGCATTTT.

This clone showed up just a few times. The V and J genes are TRBV6-6 and TRBJ2-7; 7 bases are shared with TRBD2. V trimming: 4 bases; J trimming: 6 bases; junction bases outside the gene matches: 12. The CDR3 contains 15 residues. Germline-derived CDR1 and CDR2 are MNHNY and SVGAGI (reference sequence). The CDR3, as DNA: TGTGCCAGCAGTTCAATGTATCGGGGGGTGGGCGAGCAGTACTTC. This encodes CASSSMYRGVGEQYF.

The rearrangement uses TRBV19 and TRBJ1-1; D remains ambiguous. The CDR3 sequence is 15 residues long. In germline, CDR1 is LNHDA, CDR2 SQIVND (reference sequence). Trimming removed 5 bases from V and 1 base from J, with 14 bases in between. The CDR3 here is CASSHRGVRNTEAFF. The CDR3 coding sequence is TGTGCCAGTAGTCACCGCGGGGTCCGGAACACTGAAGCTTTCTTT. The full variable domain, with the rest looked up from reference TRBV19 and TRBJ1-1, is DGGITQSPKYLFRKEGQNVTLSCEQNLNHDAMYWYRQDPGQGLRLIYYSQIVNDFQKGDIAEGYSVSREKKESFPLTVTSAQKNPTAFYLCASSHRGVRNTEAFFGQGTRLTVV.